Listed below are T cell receptor beta chains from one sample, sequenced in a study of blood T cell repertoires in COVID-19. Method: immunoSEQ multiplex PCR; TCRdb's copy keeps in-frame clones and lacks some. The sample contains approximately 250,000 clones, roughly 80% of which appear only once. Sequencing was performed on peripheral blood. The receptors were sampled from a man in his 60s with acute or convalescent COVID-19. The CDR3 runs from the conserved cysteine through the conserved F or W. D genes are given only for firm matches. Size values are once, few and many counts, or a class for expanded clones, and some rows have none.

v_call	d_call	j_call	clone_size	cdr3_nt	cdr3_aa
TRBV27	-	TRBJ2-6	once	TGTGCCAGCAGTTTCGGGTCTGGGGCCAACGTCCTGACTTTC	CASSFGSGANVLTF
TRBV11-2	-	TRBJ2-7	few	TGTGCCAGCAGCTTGCTCCGCGGAGACTCCTACGAGCAGTACTTC	CASSLLRGDSYEQYF
TRBV7-6	-	TRBJ2-5	-	TGTGCCAGCAGCCCAGGGCTAGGGCCTCTGGAAGAGACCCAGTACTTC	CASSPGLGPLEETQYF
TRBV1	-	TRBJ2-3	-	TGCACCAGCAGCCAACAAGCCCTGGAGGGGACTAGCACAGATACGCAGTATTTT	CTSSQQALEGTSTDTQYF
TRBV9	-	TRBJ2-7	once	TGTGCCAGCAGCCCGAGACTAGAAATAACCACCTACGAGCAGTACTTC	CASSPRLEITTYEQYF
TRBV19	-	TRBJ1-2	-	TGTGCCAGTAGTATAGATCCCGGGGAAGTCTATGGCTACACCTTC	CASSIDPGEVYGYTF
TRBV2	-	TRBJ1-3	few	TGTGCCAGCAGTGAAGAGGGAGCTGGAAACACCATATATTTT	CASSEEGAGNTIYF
TRBV6-5	TRBD1	TRBJ1-1	few	TGTGCCAGCAGCCTCATCCCCGGGACAGCCCTGAAAGCTTTCTTT	CASSLIPGTALKAFF
TRBV30	TRBD1	TRBJ2-2	-	TGTGCCTGGGGACAGGGGGCGCGAACCGGGGAGCTGTTTTTT	CAWGQGARTGELFF
TRBV27	-	TRBJ2-2	few	TGTGCCAGCAGCCTAACCCCTTGGGCAGGGACCGGGGAGCTGTTTTTT	CASSLTPWAGTGELFF
TRBV30	-	TRBJ1-2	few	TGTGCCTGGAAGGAGAGAGGAGGGGAGGGCTACACCTTC	CAWKERGGEGYTF
TRBV14	-	TRBJ1-2	-	TGTGCCAGCAGCAATTCCAGGGCATACTATGGCTACACCTTC	CASSNSRAYYGYTF
TRBV24-1	-	TRBJ2-1	-	TGTGCCACCAGTGATTCCCCCCCAAATGAGCAGTTCTTC	CATSDSPPNEQFF
TRBV5-4	TRBD2	TRBJ2-1	-	TGTGCCAGCAGCTTGGAGAGGGCTAGCGGCAATGAGCAGTTCTTC	CASSLERASGNEQFF
TRBV18	-	TRBJ2-7	-	TGTGCCAGCTCACGACCAAACCAGGGACTCTCATACGAGCAGTACTTC	CASSRPNQGLSYEQYF
TRBV3-1/TRBV3-2	-	TRBJ1-2	-	TGTGCCAGCAGCCAAGGTGCAGTCAACTATGGCTACACCTTC	CASSQGAVNYGYTF
TRBV5-1	TRBD1	TRBJ2-3	-	TGCGCCAGCAGCTCGGGACAGGTCGCAGATACGCAGTATTTT	CASSSGQVADTQYF
TRBV6-2/TRBV6-3	TRBD2	TRBJ2-2	-	TGTGCCAGCAGTTCCCCTAGCGGGACCGGGGAGCTGTTTTTT	CASSSPSGTGELFF
TRBV11-2	-	TRBJ2-5	-	TGTGCCAGCAGCTTAGCACCCCGGGGGTTAGAGACCCAGTACTTC	CASSLAPRGLETQYF
TRBV7-9	TRBD1	TRBJ2-2	-	TGTGCCAGCAGCTTATCAGGGGGCGCACACACCGGGGAGCTGTTTTTT	CASSLSGGAHTGELFF
TRBV7-3	-	TRBJ2-1	-	TGTGCCAGCAGCTCGTCCCGGGACATTAATGAGCAGTTCTTC	CASSSSRDINEQFF
TRBV10-3	TRBD2	TRBJ2-1	-	TGTGCCATCAGTCCGGTGGGGGGGAGCTCCTACAATGAGCAGTTCTTC	CAISPVGGSSYNEQFF
TRBV5-1	TRBD2	TRBJ2-7	-	TGCGCCAGCAGGGTTAGCGGGAACTCCTACGAGCAGTACTTC	CASRVSGNSYEQYF
TRBV5-4	TRBD2	TRBJ2-7	-	TGTGCCAGCAGCCCCGGGACTAACTACGAGCAGTACTTC	CASSPGTNYEQYF
TRBV19	-	TRBJ1-5	-	TGTGCCAGTAGTACCTCGGGTCAGCCCCAGCATTTT	CASSTSGQPQHF
TRBV18	-	TRBJ2-7	-	TGTGCCAGCTCACCACCCGGACAACCTGCCTACGAGCAGTACTTC	CASSPPGQPAYEQYF
TRBV19	-	TRBJ1-6	-	TGTGCCAGTGAGGGGAGGGGCGAGGTTAATTCACCCCTCCACTTT	CASEGRGEVNSPLHF